The rows below give T cell receptor beta chains drawn from one sample of a study of T cell clones after liver transplantation. Data came from immunoSEQ multiplex PCR; TCRdb stores just in-frame clones and leaves some out. The sample records approximately 22,000 clones, around 93% being singletons. This specimen was CD8+ T cells from blood, taken around 25 months after liver transplant. Source of these receptors: a human patient who received a liver transplant. Certain T cells may be donor cells from the graft. Both conserved end residues are part of each CDR3. The D gene is left open where the match is weak. Not every row has a clone size; where given, it reads once, few, many or a size class.

d_gene,v_gene,j_gene,abundance,CDR3nt,CDR3aa
-,TRBV27,TRBJ2-5,-,TGTGCCAGCAGTGCGGAGACCCAGTACTTC,CASSAETQYF
-,TRBV5-1,TRBJ2-5,-,TGCGCCAGCAGCTTGGTAGGGGAAGAGACCCAGTACTTC,CASSLVGEETQYF
TRBD1,TRBV11-2,TRBJ1-4,-,TGTGCCAGCAGCTCCGGACAGGAGGGGGAAAAACTGTTTTTT,CASSSGQEGEKLFF
TRBD1,TRBV4-2,TRBJ2-7,-,TGTGCCAGCAGCCAAGATTTACCCCCGGGACAGCACCCGTACGAGCAGTACTTC,CASSQDLPPGQHPYEQYF
TRBD2,TRBV4-1,TRBJ2-1,-,TGCGCCAGCAGCCAGGGGACTAGCTACGAGCAGTTCTTC,CASSQGTSYEQFF
TRBD2,TRBV25-1,TRBJ2-7,-,TGTGCCAGCAGTGAATATGGCGGGAGCTCCTACGAGCAGTACTTC,CASSEYGGSSYEQYF
-,TRBV10-3,TRBJ1-2,-,TGTGCCATCAGTGAGCGCGGGGGCCGCTATGGCTACACCTTC,CAISERGGRYGYTF
-,TRBV7-9,TRBJ2-1,-,TGTGCCAGCCAGGCGGGCGTCAATGAGCAGTTCTTC,CASQAGVNEQFF
-,TRBV7-6,TRBJ1-1,-,TGTGCCAGCAGCTTAGCTAAAGGGGGTGACACTGAAGCTTTCTTT,CASSLAKGGDTEAFF
-,TRBV7-9,TRBJ1-5,-,TGTGCCAGCAGCTTAGAGTCGTGGGATCAGCCCCAGCATTTT,CASSLESWDQPQHF
-,TRBV4-3,TRBJ1-2,-,TGCGCCAGCAGCCCAGCTTCCCAGGGGCCCTATGGCTACACCTTC,CASSPASQGPYGYTF
TRBD2,TRBV6-4,TRBJ2-1,-,TGTGCCAGCAGAAGCGGGAGGTCAGGGGAGCAGTTCTTC,CASRSGRSGEQFF
-,TRBV12-5,TRBJ2-5,-,TGTGCTAGTGACCGTGGACTAACAAAAGAGACCCAGTACTTC,CASDRGLTKETQYF
-,TRBV5-4,TRBJ2-3,-,TGTGCCACTGGGGGAGATACGCAGTATTTT,CATGGDTQYF
TRBD2,TRBV5-8,TRBJ2-1,-,TGTGCCAGCAGCGGAAAACGGAGCGGGAGAATTGGTAATGAGCAGTTCTTC,CASSGKRSGRIGNEQFF
-,TRBV9,TRBJ2-3,-,TGTGCCAGCAGCGCGACAACTACAAGCACAGATACGCAGTATTTT,CASSATTTSTDTQYF
TRBD2,TRBV4-1,TRBJ2-1,-,TGCGCCAGCAGCCCAAGGCCGACTAGCGGGCCGAACAATGAGCAGTTCTTC,CASSPRPTSGPNNEQFF
TRBD1,TRBV9,TRBJ1-2,-,TGTGCCAGCAGCGCCGGGACAGGGGTGTACACCTTC,CASSAGTGVYTF
TRBD2,TRBV27,TRBJ2-7,few,TGTGCCAGCAGTTTGGCGGGAGGGCCGACCCCCTACGAGCAGTACTTC,CASSLAGGPTPYEQYF
-,TRBV10-3,TRBJ1-1,-,TGTGCCATCAGCGAGTCGGGTAACACTGAAGCTTTCTTT,CAISESGNTEAFF
-,TRBV28,TRBJ2-7,few,TGTGCCAGCAGCCCCCGGAGGGACCGGGGAGGAGGCGAGCAGTACTTC,CASSPRRDRGGGEQYF
-,TRBV27,TRBJ2-7,-,TGTGCCAGCAGTTTATTTGCCAGGGACGACGAGCAGTACTTC,CASSLFARDDEQYF
TRBD2,TRBV29-1,TRBJ2-2,-,TGCAGCGTTGTAACCAGCGGGAGGCCCACCGGGGAGCTGTTTTTT,CSVVTSGRPTGELFF
-,TRBV9,TRBJ2-1,-,TGTGCCAGCAGCGGATTAGGATACAATGAGCAGTTCTTC,CASSGLGYNEQFF
-,TRBV9,TRBJ2-1,-,TGTGCCAGCAGCGTGGTATCCGCAAGCTACAATGAGCAGTTCTTC,CASSVVSASYNEQFF
-,TRBV4-1,TRBJ2-2,-,TGCGCCAGCAGCCCCCGGGACCCCGCGGTGGAGCTGTTTTTT,CASSPRDPAVELFF
TRBD1,TRBV27,TRBJ2-1,-,TGTGCCAGCAGGGACAGGGGGCCCAGCTCCTACAATGAGCAGTTCTTC,CASRDRGPSSYNEQFF
-,TRBV7-8,TRBJ2-1,-,TGTGCCAGCAGCTTAGTGTCTAGCTTGCGTAATGAGCAGTTCTTC,CASSLVSSLRNEQFF
-,TRBV5-6,TRBJ2-7,-,TGTGCCAGCAGCTTAGGAGGCGATTCCTACGAGCAGTACTTC,CASSLGGDSYEQYF
TRBD1,TRBV6-4,TRBJ1-5,-,TGTGCCAGCAGTGTTACAGGGGATAGCAATCAGCCCCAGCATTTT,CASSVTGDSNQPQHF
-,TRBV5-4,TRBJ1-3,once,TGTGCCAGCAGCTTGGGACGATCTGGAAACACCATATATTTT,CASSLGRSGNTIYF
TRBD1,TRBV29-1,TRBJ2-6,-,TGCAGCGTTGGGGACAGAGGACGTTCTGGGGCCAACGTCCTGACTTTC,CSVGDRGRSGANVLTF
-,TRBV2,TRBJ1-1,-,TGTGCCAGCAGCAAGGGACGGTTGAACACTGAAGCTTTCTTT,CASSKGRLNTEAFF
TRBD1,TRBV11-3,TRBJ2-5,-,TGTGCCAGCAGCTCGGATGGACAGGGGCCCTGGGAGACCCAGTACTTC,CASSSDGQGPWETQYF
-,TRBV28,TRBJ2-7,-,TGTGCCAGCAGTCGGGGCACTCACGAGCAGTACTTC,CASSRGTHEQYF
-,TRBV27,TRBJ2-3,-,TGTGCCAGCAGTGACGCCCGGATCTACTCAGATACGCAGTATTTT,CASSDARIYSDTQYF
TRBD2,TRBV7-3,TRBJ2-1,-,TGTGCCAGCAGCTTTAGTGGTCGCGGGAGACAGAATGAGCAGTTCTTC,CASSFSGRGRQNEQFF
-,TRBV19,TRBJ2-1,-,TGTGCCAGTAGTATACTGAGAGGCGGCGAGCAGTTCTTC,CASSILRGGEQFF
-,TRBV27,TRBJ2-2,-,TGTGCCAGCAGTTTATCTGGGACCGGGGAGCTGTTTTTT,CASSLSGTGELFF
TRBD2,TRBV29-1,TRBJ2-1,once,TGCAGCGTTGAAGTTGCGGGAGGGGAGCAGTTCTTC,CSVEVAGGEQFF
-,TRBV29-1,TRBJ2-6,-,TGCAGCGTCTCCCCGGACAGCTCTGGGGCCAACGTCCTGACTTTC,CSVSPDSSGANVLTF
TRBD1,TRBV19,TRBJ1-4,-,TGTGCCAGTCGGGACAGTTCTAATGAAAAACTGTTTTTT,CASRDSSNEKLFF
TRBD1,TRBV27,TRBJ1-1,-,TGTGCCAGCAGTATCTACAGGGGGGACACTGAAGCTTTCTTT,CASSIYRGDTEAFF
TRBD2,TRBV27,TRBJ2-3,-,TGTGCCACCCATTTTGCCGGGACTAGCGGGAGGGGAGATACGCAGTATTTT,CATHFAGTSGRGDTQYF
-,TRBV10-3,TRBJ2-7,-,TGTGCCATCAGTGAAGGGGCAGAGCAGTACTTC,CAISEGAEQYF
-,TRBV11-2,TRBJ1-4,-,TGTGCCAGCAGCGTCCCAGGGGCGTTGGGCGATGAAAAACTGTTTTTT,CASSVPGALGDEKLFF
TRBD2,TRBV9,TRBJ2-5,-,TGTGCCAGCAGCGCCGGACTAGCGGGGGCCCAAGAGACCCAGTACTTC,CASSAGLAGAQETQYF